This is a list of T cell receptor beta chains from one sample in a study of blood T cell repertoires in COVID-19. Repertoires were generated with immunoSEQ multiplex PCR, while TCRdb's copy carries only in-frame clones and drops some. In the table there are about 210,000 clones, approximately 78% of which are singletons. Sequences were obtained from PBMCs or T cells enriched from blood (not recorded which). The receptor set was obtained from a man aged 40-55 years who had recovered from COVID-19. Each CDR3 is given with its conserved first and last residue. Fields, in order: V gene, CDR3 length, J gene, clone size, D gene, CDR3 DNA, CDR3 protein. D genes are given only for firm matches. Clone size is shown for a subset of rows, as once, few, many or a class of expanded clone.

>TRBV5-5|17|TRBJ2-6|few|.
TGTGCCAGCAGCTTGGGGGGACTGAACTCTGGGGCCAACGTCCTGACTTTC
CASSLGGLNSGANVLTF
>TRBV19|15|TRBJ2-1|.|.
TGTGCCAGTACCACTTGGGGGGAGCGGGACAATGAGCAGTTCTTC
CASTTWGERDNEQFF
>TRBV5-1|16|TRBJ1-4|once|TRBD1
TGCGCCAGCAGCACCCAGGGGGCCGGCACTAATGAAAAACTGTTTTTT
CASSTQGAGTNEKLFF
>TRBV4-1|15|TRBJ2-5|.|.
TGCGCCAGCGTTAAAACGGGACACCCCCTGGAGACCCAGTACTTC
CASVKTGHPLETQYF
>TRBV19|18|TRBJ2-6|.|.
TGTGCCAGTAGTATGAAGACAGGATCAGTCTCTGGGGCCAACGTCCTGACTTTC
CASSMKTGSVSGANVLTF
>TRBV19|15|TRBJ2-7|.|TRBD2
TGTGCCAGTAGTCCGACTAGCGGGGACTCCTACGAGCAGTACTTC
CASSPTSGDSYEQYF
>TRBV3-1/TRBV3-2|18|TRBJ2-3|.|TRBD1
TGTGCCAGCAGCGCACGGAAGGGACAGGGGGCTAACACAGATACGCAGTATTTT
CASSARKGQGANTDTQYF
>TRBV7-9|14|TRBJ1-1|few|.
TGTGCCAGCAGCTTAGAAGGGGGTTTGACTGAAGCTTTCTTT
CASSLEGGLTEAFF
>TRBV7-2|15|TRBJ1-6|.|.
TGTGCCAGCAGCAGAGCTGCAGCGGGCGGATCACCCCTCCACTTT
CASSRAAAGGSPLHF
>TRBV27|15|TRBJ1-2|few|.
TGTGCCAGCAGCCGCGGAGGATCTGCTAACTATGGCTACACCTTC
CASSRGGSANYGYTF
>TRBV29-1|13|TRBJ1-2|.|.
TGCAGCGTTGAAGATCAAAGGGGTATTGACTACACCTTC
CSVEDQRGIDYTF
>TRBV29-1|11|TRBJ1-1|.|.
TGCAGCGTTGCTAGTAACACTGAAGCTTTCTTT
CSVASNTEAFF
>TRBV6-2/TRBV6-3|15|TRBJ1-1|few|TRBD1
TGTGCCAGCAGTTACTCAGGACAGGGGTCATCTGAAGCTTTCTTT
CASSYSGQGSSEAFF
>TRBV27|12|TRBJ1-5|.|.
TGTGCCAGCAGTTTTAGTACGGGGCCCCAGCATTTT
CASSFSTGPQHF
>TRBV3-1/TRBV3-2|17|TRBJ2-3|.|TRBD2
TGTGCCAGCAGCCAAACCAAGCCGGGAGGACTCACAGATACGCAGTATTTT
CASSQTKPGGLTDTQYF
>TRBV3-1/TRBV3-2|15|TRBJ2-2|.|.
TGTGCCAGCAGCCAGACGGAGGAGCAAACCGGGGAGCTGTTTTTT
CASSQTEEQTGELFF
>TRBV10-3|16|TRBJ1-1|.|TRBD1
TGTGCCATCAGTCCGACAGGGGGCAACCTCAACACTGAAGCTTTCTTT
CAISPTGGNLNTEAFF
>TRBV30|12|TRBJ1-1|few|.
TGTGCCTGGAGACGCATCGGGTTTGAAGCTTTCTTT
CAWRRIGFEAFF
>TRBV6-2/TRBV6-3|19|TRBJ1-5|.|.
TGTGCCAGCAGTTACTCGTGGGGGAGGGTTAAAGGTGGCAATCAGCCCCAGCATTTT
CASSYSWGRVKGGNQPQHF
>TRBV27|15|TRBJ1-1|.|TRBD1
TGTGCCAGCAGTTTCGGGACAGGGGGAAAGATGGAAGCTTTCTTT
CASSFGTGGKMEAFF
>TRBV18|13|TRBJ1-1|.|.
TGTGCCAGCTCTCGGGGGTCAGGCGCTGAAGCTTTCTTT
CASSRGSGAEAFF
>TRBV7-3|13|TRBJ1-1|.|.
TGTGCCAGCAGCGCAGGGGCGAACACTGAAGCTTTCTTT
CASSAGANTEAFF
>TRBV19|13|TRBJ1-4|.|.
TGTGCCAGTAGTATGGGACACCGGGAAAAACTGTTTTTT
CASSMGHREKLFF
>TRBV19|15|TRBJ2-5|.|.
TGTGCCAGTAGTATAAGAGAGGACAGAAAAGAGACCCAGTACTTC
CASSIREDRKETQYF
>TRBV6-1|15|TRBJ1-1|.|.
TGTGCCAGCAGTGAACTGGCAACCCCCTTCCCTGAAGCTTTCTTT
CASSELATPFPEAFF
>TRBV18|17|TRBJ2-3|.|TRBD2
TGTGCCAGCTCACACGAACCGCGGGGGGGCCGCGCAGATACGCAGTATTTT
CASSHEPRGGRADTQYF
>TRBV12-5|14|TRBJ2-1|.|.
TGTGCTAGTGGTTCGGGGAGCTCCTACAATGAGCAGTTCTTC
CASGSGSSYNEQFF
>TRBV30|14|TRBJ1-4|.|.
TGTGCCTGGAGGAGGGCAGGGGCTAATGAAAAACTGTTTTTT
CAWRRAGANEKLFF
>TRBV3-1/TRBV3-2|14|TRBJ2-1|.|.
TGTGCCAGCAGCCGCCCGGCAGGGTACAATGAGCAGTTCTTC
CASSRPAGYNEQFF
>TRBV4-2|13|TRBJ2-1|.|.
TGTGCCAGCAGCCAAGCGAGGATCAATGAGCAGTTCTTC
CASSQARINEQFF
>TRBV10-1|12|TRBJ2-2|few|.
TGCGCCAGCGGCAACAGGGCGAAGGAGCTGTTTTTT
CASGNRAKELFF
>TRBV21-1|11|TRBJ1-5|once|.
TGTGCCACGACGCGGGCCCAGCCCCAGCATTTT
CATTRAQPQHF